The 7 T cell receptor beta chains below all came from one sample that was sequenced in a study of molecular identifiers for immune sequencing clone quantification. TCRdb processed the PCR reads anew with MiXCR; each CDR3 protein has one entry. The profile covers about 630,000 distinct CDR3 sequences, with approximately 24% appearing a single time and 0.7% to 0.95% taken by the ten largest. Sequencing input: naive CD8+ T cells from blood, with Jurkat cell RNA spiked in. Subset defined: FACS-sorted CD8+CD4-CCR7+CD45RA+ naive T cells. The receptors derive from a human donor in good health. Some libraries in this study had Jurkat cell RNA spiked in.

The sample holds one count of this clonotype. This rearrangement joins TRBV4-3 to TRBJ2-4, with TRBD1 as a possible D gene (6 bases). CDR3 length equals 17 residues. V was pared by 0 bases and J by 0 bases, with 12 bases between. The germline V gene has CDR1 LGHNA and CDR2 YSLEER. The CDR3 DNA reads TGCGCCAGCAGCCAAGATGCGAGGGGGATAGCCAAAAACATTCAGTACTTC. This codes for CASSQDARGIAKNIQYF.

This clonotype has only a few counts. A much larger clone differs from this one at a single base, so this may be a read error. The chain employs TRBV28 and TRBJ2-7, with D possibly being TRBD1 (6 bases). Germline CDR1 and CDR2: MDHEN and SYDVKM. CDR3 size: 12 residues. In DNA, the CDR3 is TGTGCCGGCAGTTTACAGGGCTACGAGCAGTACTTC. This gives the protein CAGSLQGYEQYF.

The table lists this clonotype with many counts. The V and J genes are TRBV30 and TRBJ2-7, with D perhaps given as TRBD1 or TRBD2 (5 bases each). Trimming took 2 bases from V and 0 from J, leaving 17 bases between them. Germline CDR1 reads GTSNPN; CDR2 reads SVGIG (reference sequence). The CDR3 length is 16 residues. The CDR3 reads CAWSTFVGTLSYEQYF. CDR3 nucleotide sequence: TGTGCCTGGAGTACTTTCGTCGGGACGCTCTCCTACGAGCAGTACTTC. The complete variable domain, with remaining parts taken from reference TRBV30 and TRBJ2-7, reads SQTIHQWPATLVQPVGSPLSLECTVEGTSNPNLYWYRQAAGRGLQLLFYSVGIGQISSEVPQNLSASRPQDRQFILSSKKLLLSDSGFYLCAWSTFVGTLSYEQYFGPGTRLTVT.

This clonotype was detected many times. The junction does not match germline at one end; this may be a read error. The V and J genes are TRBV29-1 and TRBJ2-5; 10 bases line up with TRBD2. There are 13 residues in the CDR3. The V gene's germline CDR1 is SQVTM and CDR2 ANQGSEA. This CDR3 reads CSVEAGGEETQYF. As DNA, the CDR3 is TGCAGCGTAGAAGCGGGAGGGGAGGAGACCCAGTACTTC.

Ten or more counts support this clonotype. V is TRBV20-1 and J is TRBJ2-3, with 7 bases aligning to TRBD2. With V trimmed by 5 bases and J by 7 bases, 15 bases remained unmatched. Germline CDR1 and CDR2: DFQATT and SNEGSKA (reference sequence). The CDR3 is 15 residues long. The CDR3 nucleotides are TGCAGTGCTGTCGCTAGCGGAGGGTGGGCGAATACGCAGTATTTT. It codes for CSAVASGGWANTQYF.

This clonotype turned up a few times. CDR3 protein: CASSSDGEQFF. The CDR3 DNA sequence: TGTGCCAGCAGCTCGGACGGTGAGCAGTTCTTC. The genes are TRBV7-9 and TRBJ2-1; unclear D gene. The CDR3 covers 11 residues. Between the trimmed V and J ends, which lost 4 bases and 9 bases, there was a span of 7 bases. Germline V CDR1 and CDR2: SEHNR, FQNEAQ (reference sequence).

Many counts were recorded for this clonotype. This rearrangement joins TRBV29-1 to TRBJ2-3; the D is unclear. Germline V gene lookup returns CDR1 SQVTM and CDR2 ANQGSEA. The V end lost 3 bases, the J end lost 0 bases, and 7 bases lay between the germline ends. This CDR3 has 13 amino acids. This CDR3 reads CSVEYDSTDTQYF. CDR3 DNA sequence: TGCAGCGTTGAGTATGACAGCACAGATACGCAGTATTTT.